The 20 T cell receptor beta chains presented below share a single source sample, sequenced in a study of blood T cells in healthy people across ages (dated by TCRdb to 2015 to 2017). The receptor library was made with 5' RACE. This sample was sequenced with an Illumina HiSeq 2500. A second roughly 6 to 11 cycle PCR used a sample-barcoded 5' primer and a J-beta primer mix. Starting from the raw public reads, TCRdb applied fastp trimming at Q25, assembled clones with MiXCR and retained in-frame beta chains. One record per CDR3 amino acid sequence lists the most common genes and DNA. In all, the sample holds under 2,000,000 distinct CDR3 sequences, and about 49% of those were seen once. Less than 2.5% of the sample belongs to the ten largest clones. Specimen: blood. The receptors shown here come from a woman aged 40 to 50 in good health.

The chain has TRBV7-9 and TRBJ2-1, with 11 bases that match TRBD1. Germline CDR1 reads SEHNR; CDR2 reads FQNEAQ (reference sequence). V shed 0 bases and J 7 bases; nucleotides not matched to a gene: 5. This CDR3 spans 16 amino acids. The CDR3 reads CASSLATGQGVNEQFF. In nucleotides, the CDR3 is TGTGCCAGCAGCTTAGCGACGGGACAGGGGGTGAATGAGCAGTTCTTC.

The V and J genes are TRBV24-1 and TRBJ2-5, with D possibly matching TRBD1 (6 bases). The germline V and J ends were trimmed by 3 bases and 5 bases, with 12 bases remaining between them. Germline-derived CDR1 and CDR2 are KGHDR and SFDVKD. The length of the CDR3 is 14 residues. The CDR3 is CATSDPTGFETQYF. CDR3 in DNA: TGTGCCACCAGTGATCCAACAGGGTTTGAGACCCAGTACTTC.

V gene TRBV29-1 combines with J gene TRBJ1-1, with no clear D. Germline V gene data show CDR1 as SQVTM and CDR2 as ANQGSEA. The V end lost 5 bases, the J end lost 5 bases, and 12 bases lay between the germline ends. The CDR3 loop spans 12 amino acids. CDR3 amino acids: CSVPGGGTEAFF. In DNA form, the CDR3 reads TGCAGCGTTCCCGGCGGCGGAACTGAAGCTTTCTTT.

The chain has TRBV2 and TRBJ2-3, with 7 bases fitting TRBD2. The CDR3 has 16 amino acids. V trimming: 4 bases; J trimming: 2 bases; junction bases outside the gene matches: 9. Looked up from germline, CDR1 is SNHLY and CDR2 is FYNNEI. CDR3 residues: CASSGLTSSYTDTQYF. CDR3 sequence (DNA): TGTGCCAGCAGTGGTCTGACTAGCAGCTACACAGATACGCAGTATTTT.

The chain employs TRBV28 and TRBJ1-1, with D perhaps matching TRBD1 (6 bases). This CDR3 is 14 amino acids long. Trimming shortened V by 5 bases and J by 1 base, and 11 bases separated the two germline ends. CDR1 MDHEN and CDR2 SYDVKM come from the germline V gene. DNA for the CDR3: TGTGCCAGCAGTCGGGACATCCCGAACACTGAAGCTTTCTTT. It encodes CASSRDIPNTEAFF.

The rearrangement uses TRBV6-1 and TRBJ2-3; D remains ambiguous. Per germline, CDR1 MNHNS and CDR2 SASEGT. Trimming took off 7 bases at V and 0 bases at J, with 14 bases between the two ends. This CDR3 is built from 15 residues. The CDR3 DNA follows: TGTGCCAGCACGAAAGCCTCAACTAGCACAGATACGCAGTATTTT. This translates into CASTKASTSTDTQYF.

This clonotype came up a few times. One end of the junction is discordant with germline, which a read error may explain. This chain connects TRBV4-2 to TRBJ2-1; 9 positions agree with TRBD1. The CDR3 extends over 15 amino acids. Germline V gene sequence: CDR1 LGHNA, CDR2 YNFKEQ. The CDR3 protein is CASSQDIGQGYEQFF. The DNA for the CDR3 is TGTGCCAGCAGCCAAGATATTGGACAGGGGTATGAGCAGTTCTTT.

V usage is TRBV20-1 and J usage is TRBJ2-1; 8 nucleotides align to TRBD2. V was clipped by 2 bases and J by 8 bases; unmatched bases: 5. Germline lookup yields CDR1 DFQATT and CDR2 SNEGSKA (reference sequence). This CDR3 has 13 amino acids. The CDR3 here is CSARSGGTYEQFF. As DNA, the CDR3 is TGCAGTGCTAGAAGCGGGGGAACCTATGAGCAGTTCTTC.

The chain carries TRBV18 and TRBJ2-5, with D tentatively TRBD1 (6 bases). The J call may be wrong; the DNA end is better matched by TRBJ2-7. The germline V gene encodes CDR1 KGHSH and CDR2 LQKENI. This CDR3 has 13 residues. CDR3 sequence reads: CASSVDSFSEQYF. Here the CDR3 DNA reads TGTGCCAGCTCAGTGGACAGTTTTTCCGAGCAGTACTTC.

The V call is TRBV29-1, the J call TRBJ2-4; a weak D match, TRBD2 (5 bases). Deletions cut 4 bases from V and 4 bases from J, with 11 bases between. Germline CDR1 SQVTM, CDR2 ANQGSEA. The CDR3 contains 13 residues. The chain's CDR3 is CSVVASLKNIQYF. DNA of the CDR3: TGCAGCGTTGTAGCGAGTCTGAAAAACATTCAGTACTTC.

This clonotype was recorded a few times. This sequence joins TRBV19 and TRBJ1-2; TRBD1 matches 7 bases. This CDR3 is 17 amino acids long. CDR1 and CDR2 from the germline V gene are LNHDA and SQIVND (reference sequence). The V gene end was trimmed by 4 bases and the J gene end by 4 bases; junction bases not matched to a gene: 15. CDR3 amino acids: CASSTKDRLSRLYGYTF. The CDR3 bases are TGTGCCAGTAGTACGAAGGACAGGCTGTCGCGGCTCTATGGCTACACCTTC.

A remark on this clonotype: At one end the junction does not follow the germline gene, possibly because of a read error. V gene TRBV6-5 combines with J gene TRBJ2-7; 7 positions agree with TRBD1. There are 17 residues in the CDR3. Germline lookup yields CDR1 MNHEY and CDR2 SVGAGI. This CDR3 is CAGSYAAPTGQPWEQYF. The CDR3 bases are TGTGCCGGCAGTTACGCCGCACCTACGGGACAGCCCTGGGAGCAGTACTTC.

V and J are TRBV2 and TRBJ2-3; 10 nucleotides align to TRBD2. V lost 5 bases to trimming and J lost 2 bases; unmatched junction nucleotides: 7. The CDR3 consists of 16 residues. From germline, CDR1 is SNHLY and CDR2 FYNNEI. The CDR3 coding sequence is TGTGCCAGCAGTATACTAGCGGGGCAAAACACAGATACGCAGTATTTT. It yields the protein CASSILAGQNTDTQYF.

The V call is TRBV4-3, the J call TRBJ2-4, with TRBD2 as a possible D gene (6 bases). This CDR3 is 18 amino acids long. Between the trimmed V and J ends, which lost 0 bases and 3 bases, there was a span of 18 bases. The germline V gene encodes CDR1 LGHNA and CDR2 YSLEER. The CDR3 loop reads CASSQDLGGSRGKNIQYF. In DNA form, the CDR3 reads TGCGCCAGCAGCCAAGATCTTGGAGGGTCTAGAGGCAAAAACATTCAGTACTTC.

This clonotype was recorded only once. The chain joins TRBV7-9 to TRBJ2-3, with a tentative D call TRBD1 (5 bases). The CDR3 runs 14 residues. Germline-derived CDR1 and CDR2 are SEHNR and FQNEAQ (reference sequence). The V end lost 6 bases, the J end lost 0 bases, and 10 bases lay between the germline ends. CDR3 DNA sequence: TGTGCCAGCAGGGACATCGCTAGCACAGATACGCAGTATTTT. Amino acids: CASRDIASTDTQYF.

This clonotype was seen a handful of times. The chain links TRBV6-2 or TRBV6-3 to TRBJ2-3, with 11 positions matching TRBD2. The CDR3 runs to 15 residues. Germline V gene lookup returns CDR1 MNHEY and CDR2 SVGEGT. The V gene end was trimmed by 4 bases and the J gene end by 6 bases; junction bases not matched to a gene: 6. CDR3 residues: CASSSGLAGLDTQYF. The CDR3 DNA follows: TGTGCCAGCAGTTCAGGACTAGCGGGTTTGGATACGCAGTATTTT.

This clonotype appeared a few times. The chain joins TRBV28 to TRBJ2-3; the D is unclear. Germline V gives CDR1 MDHEN, CDR2 SYDVKM. Trimming left V 4 bases short and J 0 bases short, with 8 bases between. This CDR3 is built from 14 residues. The CDR3, as DNA: TGTGCCAGCAGTTGGATGGCTAGCACAGATACGCAGTATTTT. Protein: CASSWMASTDTQYF.

The CDR3 protein is CASSVRGGYGYTF. CDR3 sequence (DNA): TGTGCCAGCAGTGTGAGGGGGGGCTATGGCTACACCTTC. The V gene is TRBV6-5, the J gene TRBJ1-2; D perhaps matches TRBD1 (6 bases). Trimming cost V 5 bases and J 4 bases, with 11 bases left between them. Germline V gene lookup returns CDR1 MNHEY and CDR2 SVGAGI. The CDR3 extends over 13 amino acids.

This rearrangement joins TRBV6-2 or TRBV6-3 to TRBJ1-5, with TRBD1 as a possible D gene (6 bases). CDR1 is MNHEY and CDR2 is SVGEGT in the germline V gene. The CDR3 is 15 residues long. V was pared by 5 bases and J by 7 bases, with 18 bases between. The CDR3 region is CASSHPTGRGQPQHF. CDR3 bases: TGTGCCAGCAGTCACCCCACAGGGCGAGGGCAGCCCCAGCATTTT.

The chain couples TRBV18 to TRBJ2-4; no firm D call. This CDR3 has 16 residues. Germline V gene data show CDR1 as KGHSH and CDR2 as LQKENI. The germline V and J ends were trimmed by 2 bases and 0 bases, with 11 bases remaining between them. CDR3 region: CASSPFRRLAKNIQYF. The CDR3 nucleotides read TGTGCCAGCTCACCATTTAGAAGACTAGCCAAAAACATTCAGTACTTC.